The 15 T cell receptor beta chains listed next were all sequenced from one sample in a study of cytomegalovirus exposure and HLA in healthy donors. PCR amplification relied on 60 Vbeta primers (plus 13 Jbeta primers). Clones were read by immunoSEQ multiplex PCR, and TCRdb kept only the in-frame ones, dropping some. The sample has roughly 120,000 clones, 15% seen once. Sequences were obtained from PBMCs. These receptors originate from a woman under 30 in good health and CMV-seronegative.

J is TRBJ2-5 and V is TRBV9; the D gene is possibly TRBD1 (5 bases). CDR3 size: 14 residues. Germline-derived CDR1 and CDR2 are SGDLS and YYNGEE. Trimming shortened V by 4 bases and J by 5 bases, and 15 bases separated the two germline ends. The CDR3: CASSFQGIEETQYF. In DNA, the CDR3 is TGTGCCAGCAGCTTCCAGGGTATTGAGGAGACCCAGTACTTC.

This clone has just a few counts. The rearrangement links TRBV29-1 to TRBJ1-2; 8 bases align to TRBD1. J gave up 8 bases and V 3 bases, and 8 bases lay outside the gene matches. CDR3 length: 13 amino acids. Germline V CDR1 and CDR2: SQVTM, ANQGSEA. The CDR3 nucleotides read TGCAGCGTTGATGAGGACAGGGCTGGGGGCTACACCTTC. It is translated as CSVDEDRAGGYTF.

This clone came up a few times. The chain uses TRBV19 and TRBJ2-2; 9 positions agree with TRBD1. Trimming removed 7 bases from V and 8 bases from J; junction bases left unmatched: 8. CDR1 LNHDA and CDR2 SQIVND come from the germline V gene (reference sequence). This CDR3 has 14 amino acids. The CDR3 nucleotides are TGTGCCAGTAAAGAGAACAGGGGGCAAGGGGAGCTGTTTTTT. Protein product: CASKENRGQGELFF.

This clone was observed a handful of times. In DNA, the CDR3 is TGTGCCAGCAGCCGCGGGACTTCCTACGAGCAGTACTTC. It yields the protein CASSRGTSYEQYF. The chain has TRBV7-7 and TRBJ2-7; tentatively, D is TRBD2 (6 bases). The CDR3 runs 13 residues. The germline V gene encodes CDR1 SSHAT and CDR2 FNYEAQ (reference sequence). V was cut by 5 bases and J by 1 base, with 9 bases left in between.

This clone was seen a few times. The J gene is TRBJ1-2, the V gene TRBV29-1; D may be TRBD1 (5 bases). Trimming took 4 bases from V and 4 from J, leaving 10 bases between them. The CDR3 is 12 amino acids. CDR1 and CDR2 (germline): SQVTM, ANQGSEA. The CDR3 DNA follows: TGCAGCGTTGGCAGGGTTTCCTATGGCTACACCTTC. Residues: CSVGRVSYGYTF.

V gene TRBV9 combines with J gene TRBJ1-4; unclear D gene. Germline V gene sequence: CDR1 SGDLS, CDR2 YYNGEE. Trimming removed 0 bases at V and 8 bases at J, with 14 bases between. The CDR3 extends over 15 amino acids. The CDR3 bases are TGTGCCAGCAGCGTAGGTTCGGGGAGTCGCGAAAAACTGTTTTTT. Amino acid sequence: CASSVGSGSREKLFF.

This chain connects TRBV29-1 to TRBJ1-2, with 7 bases matching TRBD1. In germline, CDR1 is SQVTM, CDR2 ANQGSEA. The CDR3 sequence is 15 residues long. V was clipped by 5 bases and J by 4 bases; unmatched bases: 13. The CDR3 loop reads CSVTKDRPGGYGYTF. The CDR3 DNA reads as TGCAGCGTTACGAAGGACAGGCCCGGGGGCTATGGCTACACCTTC.

The chain uses TRBV2 and TRBJ2-7, with a possible D match to TRBD1 (5 bases). The V gene lost 7 bases and the J gene lost 6 bases, with 22 bases spanning the gap. CDR1 is SNHLY and CDR2 is FYNNEI in the germline V gene. There are 15 residues in the CDR3. The CDR3: CASTPQGVVAGEQYF. CDR3 DNA: TGTGCCAGCACCCCCCAGGGTGTGGTAGCCGGCGAGCAGTACTTC.

This clone was seen only a few times. CDR3 bases: TGCGCCAGCAGCCAAGTAAGGGGCGGGGAGCTGTTTTTT. This codes for CASSQVRGGELFF. The chain recombines TRBV4-1 with TRBJ2-2; possible D gene TRBD1, 5 bases. The CDR3 has 13 amino acids. Germline loops: CDR1 MGHRA, CDR2 YSYEKL. V was clipped by 1 base and J by 7 bases, with 7 bases between them.

In its sample, this clone was seen a few times. The chain recombines TRBV29-1 with TRBJ1-1, with no clear D. The CDR3 is 13 residues long. V was shortened by 5 bases and J by 8 bases, with 18 bases between the two germline ends. The germline CDR1 and CDR2 sequences are SQVTM and ANQGSEA. CDR3 coding DNA: TGCAGCGTTCGTGAGGGCAGCCGTTTCGAAGCTTTCTTT. This codes for CSVREGSRFEAFF.

This clone was seen more than once but under ten times. The chain uses TRBV28 and TRBJ1-3; D is undetermined. V lost 5 bases and J 0 bases, leaving 8 bases between the germline ends. Germline V gene lookup returns CDR1 MDHEN and CDR2 SYDVKM. This CDR3 is built from 14 residues. The CDR3 DNA is TGTGCCAGCAGTCGAACGAGCTCTGGAAACACCATATATTTT. Its translation: CASSRTSSGNTIYF.

The V and J genes are TRBV19 and TRBJ2-7; possibly TRBD2 for D (6 bases). Looked up from germline, CDR1 is LNHDA and CDR2 is SQIVND (reference sequence). The V end lost 2 bases, the J end lost 3 bases, and 14 bases lay between the germline ends. The CDR3 runs to 15 residues. This CDR3 is CASSISPGTYYEQYF. The CDR3 bases are TGTGCCAGTAGTATAAGCCCAGGGACTTACTACGAGCAGTACTTC.

The sample holds a few counts of this clone. CDR3 sequence (DNA): TGTGCCACCTCCCTAGCGGGGGGAGCTGATACGCAGTATTTT. Encoded protein: CATSLAGGADTQYF. The V call is TRBV10-3, the J call TRBJ2-3; 11 bases agree with TRBD2. This CDR3 is 14 amino acids long. V lost 10 bases to trimming and J lost 6 bases; unmatched junction nucleotides: 9. Per the germline V gene, CDR1 is ENHRY and CDR2 is SYGVKD.

V usage is TRBV28 and J usage is TRBJ2-7; 10 nucleotides line up with TRBD1. CDR3 length: 16 residues. The junction had 11 bases not matched to a gene; V was cut back by 6 bases and J by 3 bases. The germline V gene has CDR1 MDHEN and CDR2 SYDVKM. CDR3 amino acids: CASSLTGGASFYEQYF. The CDR3 DNA reads TGTGCCAGCAGCTTGACAGGGGGCGCGAGTTTCTACGAGCAGTACTTC. Full variable domain (rest looked up from reference TRBV28 and TRBJ2-7): DVKVTQSSRYLVKRTGEKVFLECVQDMDHENMFWYRQDPGLGLRLIYFSYDVKMKEKGDIPEGYSVSREKKERFSLILESASTNQTSMYLCASSLTGGASFYEQYFGPGTRLTVT.

The table lists this clone with a few counts. This chain connects TRBV9 to TRBJ1-2; weak D call: TRBD1 (5 bases). The germline CDR1 and CDR2 sequences are SGDLS and YYNGEE. This CDR3 has 14 residues. Trimming removed 3 bases at V and 4 bases at J, with 13 bases between. The CDR3 DNA sequence: TGTGCCAGCAGCGGGGCGGGGGGAGGCTATGGCTACACCTTC. This encodes CASSGAGGGYGYTF.